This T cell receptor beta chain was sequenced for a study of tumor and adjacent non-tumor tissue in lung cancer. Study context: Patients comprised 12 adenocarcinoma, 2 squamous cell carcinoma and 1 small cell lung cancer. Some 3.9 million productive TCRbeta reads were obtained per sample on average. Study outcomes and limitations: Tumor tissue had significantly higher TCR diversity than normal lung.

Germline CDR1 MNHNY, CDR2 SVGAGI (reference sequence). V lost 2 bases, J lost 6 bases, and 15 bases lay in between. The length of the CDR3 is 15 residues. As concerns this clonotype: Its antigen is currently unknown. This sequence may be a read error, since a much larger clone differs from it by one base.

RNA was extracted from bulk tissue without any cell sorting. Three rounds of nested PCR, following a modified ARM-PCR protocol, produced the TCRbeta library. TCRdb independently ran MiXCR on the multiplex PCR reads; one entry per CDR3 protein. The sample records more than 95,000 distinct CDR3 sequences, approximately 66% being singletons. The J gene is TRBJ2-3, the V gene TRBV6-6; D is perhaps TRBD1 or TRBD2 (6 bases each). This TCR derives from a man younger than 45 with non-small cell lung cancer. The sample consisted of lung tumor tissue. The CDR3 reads CASSYTTQGGDTQYF. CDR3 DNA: TGTGCCAGCAGTTACACCACGCAAGGGGGGGATACGCAGTATTTT.